Below are 15 T cell receptor beta chains sequenced from a single sample in a study of cytomegalovirus exposure and HLA in healthy donors. The method was immunoSEQ multiplex PCR; TCRdb's version includes in-frame clones alone and lacks a portion of them. The repertoire consists of roughly 130,000 clones, with approximately 87% occurring once and the leading ten covering just under 3%. Sample: PBMCs. These receptor sequences come from a man aged 18 to 30 in good health and CMV-seronegative.

This clone was found a few times. The V and J genes are TRBV27 and TRBJ2-2; 7 bases are shared with TRBD2. CDR1 is MNHEY and CDR2 is SMNVEV in the germline V gene (reference sequence). CDR3 length: 15 residues. J gave up 4 bases and V 7 bases, and 9 bases lay outside the gene matches. For the CDR3, the DNA is TGTGCCAGCATCACATCCTGGGGGGGCACCGGGGAGCTGTTTTTT. It translates to CASITSWGGTGELFF.

This rearrangement joins TRBV27 to TRBJ2-1, with D perhaps matching TRBD2 (5 bases). The V end was cut by 0 bases, the J end by 0 bases, with 9 bases between. Germline V gene sequence: CDR1 MNHEY, CDR2 SMNVEV (reference sequence). CDR3 length equals 16 residues. The CDR3 DNA is TGTGCCAGCAGTTTATCTCGGGGTACCTCCTACAATGAGCAGTTCTTC. This sequence encodes CASSLSRGTSYNEQFF.

This clone was recorded once. CDR3 sequence reads: CASSQQGASYEQYF. The CDR3 nucleotides are TGTGCCAGCAGTCAACAGGGGGCGTCCTACGAGCAGTACTTC. The V and J genes are TRBV27 and TRBJ2-7; TRBD1 aligns across 9 bases. J lost 1 base, V lost 5 bases, and 3 bases had no gene match. Germline V lookup: CDR1 MNHEY, CDR2 SMNVEV (reference sequence). This CDR3 spans 14 amino acids.

This chain connects TRBV19 to TRBJ2-1, with 11 bases identical to TRBD2. This CDR3 has 15 amino acids. The junction had 7 bases not matched to a gene; V was cut back by 10 bases and J by 2 bases. Germline V gene sequence: CDR1 LNHDA, CDR2 SQIVND (reference sequence). Written as DNA, the CDR3 is TGTGCCACCAGCCTAGCGGGAGGACCCTACAATGAGCAGTTCTTC. Protein sequence: CATSLAGGPYNEQFF.

The count of this clone is one. V and J are TRBV10-3 and TRBJ2-3, with D possibly matching TRBD2 (6 bases). The ends were cut back, 0 bases at V and 3 bases at J, with 13 bases in the middle. Germline V lookup: CDR1 ENHRY, CDR2 SYGVKD. The CDR3 runs to 16 residues. CDR3 DNA sequence: TGTGCCATCAGTGAGTCAATGGCGGGGTTGACAGATACGCAGTATTTT. Encoded protein: CAISESMAGLTDTQYF.

This chain connects TRBV7-6 to TRBJ2-7, with a weak D call TRBD2 (6 bases). Trimming took off 1 base at V and 0 bases at J, with 7 bases between the two ends. Germline V gene sequence: CDR1 SGHVS, CDR2 FNYEAQ. CDR3 length: 14 amino acids. The CDR3 region has the DNA TGTGCCAGCAGCTTAGGCGGGGCCTCCTACGAGCAGTACTTC. Translating gives CASSLGGASYEQYF.

The chain couples TRBV28 to TRBJ1-5; the D is unclear. CDR1 and CDR2 from the germline V gene are MDHEN and SYDVKM. This CDR3 has 17 residues. The V end lost 5 bases, the J end lost 0 bases, and 17 bases lay between the germline ends. As DNA, the CDR3 is TGTGCCAGCAGTCTTGTACGTGAGGGATATAGCAATCAGCCCCAGCATTTT. This translates into CASSLVREGYSNQPQHF.

V and J are TRBV7-8 and TRBJ2-1; 11 bases align to TRBD2. V lost 3 bases to trimming and J lost 5 bases; unmatched junction nucleotides: 9. The CDR3 runs 17 residues. Germline V gives CDR1 SGHVS, CDR2 FQNEAQ. CDR3 sequence: CASSLVPGLAENNEQFF. CDR3 sequence (DNA): TGTGCCAGCAGCTTGGTCCCGGGACTAGCGGAGAACAATGAGCAGTTCTTC.

CDR3 protein: CATSSMGTGTDTQYF. CDR3 DNA sequence: TGTGCCACCAGCAGCATGGGTACGGGGACAGATACGCAGTATTTT. The chain uses TRBV15 and TRBJ2-3, with a weak D call TRBD2 (5 bases). Per the germline V gene, CDR1 is LNHNV and CDR2 is YYDKDF (reference sequence). This CDR3 region has 15 residues. Trimming cost V 3 bases and J 3 bases, with 13 bases left between them.

The chain combines TRBV28 with TRBJ1-5, with 7 bases that match TRBD1. The germline V gene has CDR1 MDHEN and CDR2 SYDVKM. The CDR3 covers 12 residues. The trim removed 6 bases at V and 7 bases at J, leaving 3 bases unmatched. CDR3 sequence reads: CASRTGDQPQHF. CDR3 in DNA: TGTGCCAGCAGAACAGGGGACCAGCCCCAGCATTTT.

This chain links TRBV10-1 with TRBJ1-6, with D perhaps TRBD1 (6 bases). Trimming stripped 9 bases from V and 7 bases from J, with 16 bases between. In germline, CDR1 is WNHNN, CDR2 SYGVQD (reference sequence). The CDR3 extends over 14 amino acids. DNA for the CDR3: TGCGCCAGTTGGTCAGGGGTACAGAATTCACCCCTCCACTTT. Residues: CASWSGVQNSPLHF.

The rearrangement uses TRBV11-2 and TRBJ1-4, with a possible D match to TRBD1 (5 bases). The CDR3 totals 16 residues. Trimming stripped 1 base from V and 8 bases from J, with 17 bases between. CDR1 is SGHAT, CDR2 FQNNGV, per germline. CDR3 coding DNA: TGTGCCAGCAGCTTAGGAGTGAGGGAGGAGGGGGAAAAACTGTTTTTT. This translates into CASSLGVREEGEKLFF.

The rearrangement joins TRBV10-1 to TRBJ2-1, with TRBD2 as a possible D gene (7 bases). The V end was cut by 3 bases, the J end by 2 bases, with 17 bases between. The germline CDR1 and CDR2 sequences are WNHNN and SYGVQD (reference sequence). CDR3 length: 17 residues. CDR3 coding DNA: TGCGCCAGCAGTGACCCGCAGGGGAGGGGCACCTACAATGAGCAGTTCTTC. Its translation: CASSDPQGRGTYNEQFF.

This clone was counted once. The chain recombines TRBV6-1 with TRBJ1-1, with 10 bases lining up with TRBD1. Trimming cost V 7 bases and J 4 bases; bases outside gene matches: 3. Germline values: CDR1 MNHNS, CDR2 SASEGT. The CDR3 loop spans 13 amino acids. Here the CDR3 reads CASTDRGLTEAFF. CDR3 in DNA: TGTGCCAGCACTGACAGGGGGCTCACTGAAGCTTTCTTT.

The gene calls are TRBV6-5 and TRBJ1-3; no firm D call. The V gene's germline CDR1 is MNHEY and CDR2 SVGAGI. CDR3 length equals 12 residues. Between the trimmed V and J ends, which lost 7 bases and 0 bases, there was a span of 4 bases. The CDR3 coding sequence is TGTGCCAGCAAGAGCTCTGGAAACACCATATATTTT. Its protein is CASKSSGNTIYF.